A single sample gave rise to the 31 T cell receptor beta chains below, sequenced in a study of blood T cell repertoires in COVID-19. Produced via immunoSEQ multiplex PCR; TCRdb's table is partial and in-frame only. The sample yields around 160,000 clones, roughly 90% seen once. The sequenced material came from PBMCs or T cells enriched from blood (not recorded which). The origin of the receptors is a woman aged 25 to 45 with acute COVID-19.

The chain uses TRBV14 and TRBJ2-1, with 7 bases identical to TRBD2. There are 16 residues in the CDR3. V lost 0 bases to trimming and J lost 9 bases; unmatched junction nucleotides: 11. Germline CDR1 reads SGHDN; CDR2 reads FVKESK. CDR3 bases: TGTGCCAGCAGCCAAGATCTCGGGCCTAGCGGAGGTGAGCAGTTCTTC. This translates into CASSQDLGPSGGEQFF.

V is TRBV11-2 and J is TRBJ1-1; no reliable D call. The CDR3 has 13 amino acids. In germline, CDR1 is SGHAT, CDR2 FQNNGV. V was shortened by 5 bases and J by 4 bases, with 11 bases between the two germline ends. The CDR3: CASSPHSTTEAFF. The CDR3 DNA follows: TGTGCCAGCAGCCCGCACAGCACCACTGAAGCTTTCTTT.

The chain recombines TRBV2 with TRBJ2-3; 8 bases line up with TRBD1. V lost 6 bases and J lost 4; bases outside the gene matches: 6. The CDR3 length is 14 residues. Per germline, CDR1 SNHLY and CDR2 FYNNEI. CDR3 bases: TGTGCCAGCAGAGACGGGACAGGCGCAGATACGCAGTATTTT. It translates to CASRDGTGADTQYF. Full variable domain (rest looked up from reference TRBV2 and TRBJ2-3): EPEVTQTPSHQVTQMGQEVILRCVPISNHLYFYWYRQILGQKVEFLVSFYNNEISEKSEIFDDQFSVERPDGSNFTLKIRSTKLEDSAMYFCASRDGTGADTQYFGPGTRLTVL.

V is TRBV28 and J is TRBJ1-6; 9 bases agree with TRBD1. From germline, CDR1 is MDHEN and CDR2 SYDVKM. The CDR3 loop spans 15 amino acids. Trimming cost V 4 bases and J 9 bases; bases outside gene matches: 7. CDR3 sequence (DNA): TGTGCCAGCAGTTCACAGACAGGGGGTGTTTCACCCCTCCACTTT. It codes for CASSSQTGGVSPLHF.

This rearrangement joins TRBV29-1 to TRBJ1-4; D not certain. The CDR3 length is 12 residues. V was trimmed by 6 bases and J by 4 bases, leaving 9 bases between them. Germline V gives CDR1 SQVTM, CDR2 ANQGSEA. As DNA, the CDR3 is TGCAGCGTCGGAAAGCGTAATGAAAAACTGTTTTTT. This sequence encodes CSVGKRNEKLFF.

The V call is TRBV9, the J call TRBJ1-2; TRBD1 might be the D (6 bases). Looked up from germline, CDR1 is SGDLS and CDR2 is YYNGEE. V lost 3 bases and J 7 bases, leaving 19 bases between the germline ends. The length of the CDR3 is 15 residues. The CDR3 loop is CASSGQLTGTSGYTF. The DNA of the CDR3 is TGTGCCAGCAGCGGACAACTTACCGGGACATCTGGCTACACCTTC.

The chain joins TRBV19 to TRBJ2-1; 9 bases are a match to TRBD2. The CDR3 contains 15 residues. The V and J ends lost 3 bases and 7 bases, in that order; junction bases with no gene match: 7. From germline, CDR1 is LNHDA and CDR2 SQIVND (reference sequence). The chain's CDR3 is CASSISGSYLNEQFF. DNA of the CDR3: TGTGCCAGTAGTATTAGCGGGAGTTACTTAAATGAGCAGTTCTTC. The whole variable domain, remainder taken from reference TRBV19 and TRBJ2-1, is DGGITQSPKYLFRKEGQNVTLSCEQNLNHDAMYWYRQDPGQGLRLIYYSQIVNDFQKGDIAEGYSVSREKKESFPLTVTSAQKNPTAFYLCASSISGSYLNEQFFGPGTRLTVL.

This sequence joins TRBV15 and TRBJ2-3; D remains ambiguous. Trimming cost V 1 base and J 2 bases, with 13 bases left between them. The CDR3 sequence is 16 residues long. CDR1 and CDR2 (germline): LNHNV, YYDKDF (reference sequence). The CDR3 here is CATSRAISQATDTQYF. CDR3 DNA: TGTGCCACCAGCAGAGCAATCAGCCAGGCCACAGATACGCAGTATTTT. Together with reference TRBV15 and TRBJ2-3, the CDR3 gives the full variable domain: DAMVIQNPRYQVTQFGKPVTLSCSQTLNHNVMYWYQQKSSQAPKLLFHYYDKDFNNEADTPDNFQSRRPNTSFCFLDIRSPGLGDTAMYLCATSRAISQATDTQYFGPGTRLTVL.

The rearrangement uses TRBV28 and TRBJ1-4; perhaps TRBD1 as D (5 bases). Trimming stripped 6 bases from V and 5 bases from J, with 16 bases between. There are 15 residues in the CDR3. Germline lookup yields CDR1 MDHEN and CDR2 SYDVKM. In DNA form, the CDR3 reads TGTGCCAGCAGCCTACCGGGGGAGGCGAATGAAAAACTGTTTTTT. It specifies CASSLPGEANEKLFF.

The CDR3 region has the DNA TGCAGTGCTACCGGGGATGCTGAAGCTTTCTTT. Translation: CSATGDAEAFF. The V call is TRBV20-1, the J call TRBJ1-1; no clear D. The CDR3 has 11 residues. Germline V gene lookup returns CDR1 DFQATT and CDR2 SNEGSKA (reference sequence). The germline V and J ends were trimmed by 4 bases and 6 bases, with 9 bases remaining between them.

The chain combines TRBV29-1 with TRBJ1-4; tentatively, D is TRBD1 (5 bases). The V gene lost 0 bases and the J gene lost 11 bases, with 10 bases spanning the gap. Germline V gene lookup returns CDR1 SQVTM and CDR2 ANQGSEA. The CDR3 has 12 residues. This CDR3 reads CSVEDGGRKLFF. In nucleotides, the CDR3 is TGCAGCGTTGAAGATGGGGGGAGGAAACTGTTTTTT.

Here the CDR3 reads CSVERSEIWQSAEAFF. The CDR3 DNA reads TGCAGCGTTGAGAGGTCAGAGATATGGCAGTCGGCTGAAGCTTTCTTT. This chain connects TRBV29-1 to TRBJ1-1; D ambiguous. Per germline, CDR1 SQVTM and CDR2 ANQGSEA. This CDR3 has 16 amino acids. Trimming removed 3 bases at V and 6 bases at J, with 23 bases between.

The chain links TRBV7-2 to TRBJ2-1; 11 nucleotides match TRBD2. CDR3 length: 18 residues. The J segment lost 4 bases and the V segment lost 5 bases, leaving 13 bases of the junction unmatched. Germline CDR1 reads SGHTA; CDR2 reads FQGNSA. CDR3 in DNA: TGTGCCAGCAGCCCACGACGGGGACTAGCGGACGTATACAATGAGCAGTTCTTC. This codes for CASSPRRGLADVYNEQFF.

The J gene is TRBJ2-5, the V gene TRBV28; no firm D call. CDR1 and CDR2 (germline): MDHEN, SYDVKM. This CDR3 contains 11 residues. The V end lost 5 bases, the J end lost 8 bases, and 9 bases lay between the germline ends. The CDR3 nucleotides are TGTGCCAGCAGTCTCCAGGCAACCCAGTACTTC. Protein product: CASSLQATQYF. The full variable domain, completed using reference TRBV28 and TRBJ2-5, is DVKVTQSSRYLVKRTGEKVFLECVQDMDHENMFWYRQDPGLGLRLIYFSYDVKMKEKGDIPEGYSVSREKKERFSLILESASTNQTSMYLCASSLQATQYFGPGTRLLVL.

The CDR3 DNA follows: TGTGCCAGCAGTTTACAAGCGCGGAACACTGAAGCTTTCTTT. Translating it yields CASSLQARNTEAFF. The chain joins TRBV28 to TRBJ1-1; no definite D call. There are 14 residues in the CDR3. The ends were cut back, 2 bases at V and 1 base at J, with 8 bases in the middle. CDR1 and CDR2 (germline): MDHEN, SYDVKM.

The V and J genes are TRBV9 and TRBJ2-3; 8 bases fit TRBD2. Germline V gene data show CDR1 as SGDLS and CDR2 as YYNGEE. With V trimmed by 3 bases and J by 3 bases, 6 bases remained unmatched. The CDR3 spans 15 residues. The CDR3 protein is CASSAGAGGTDTQYF. CDR3 nucleotides: TGTGCCAGCAGCGCGGGGGCGGGAGGAACAGATACGCAGTATTTT.

The V call is TRBV7-2, the J call TRBJ2-5; D not certain. V was shortened by 5 bases and J by 1 base, with 2 bases between the two germline ends. Germline CDR1 and CDR2: SGHTA and FQGNSA. This CDR3 is built from 11 residues. CDR3 bases: TGTGCCAGCAGCCTCCAAGAGACCCAGTACTTC. Translated, it gives CASSLQETQYF.

The rearrangement joins TRBV6-2 or TRBV6-3 to TRBJ2-7; 7 bases line up with TRBD2. J was trimmed by 1 base and V by 4 bases; bases with no gene match: 1. Germline assignment: CDR1 MNHEY and CDR2 SVGEGT. This CDR3 spans 13 amino acids. The CDR3 DNA sequence: TGTGCCAGCAGTTGGACTAGTTCCTACGAGCAGTACTTC. Translation: CASSWTSSYEQYF.

This clone was seen once. The CDR3 nucleotides are TGTGCCACCAGCAGAGGGACAGGAACGTCTGGGGCCAACGTCCTGACTTTC. It codes for CATSRGTGTSGANVLTF. The chain recombines TRBV15 with TRBJ2-6; TRBD1 agrees at 7 bases. This CDR3 has 17 residues. Germline CDR1 and CDR2: LNHNV and YYDKDF (reference sequence). Trimming cost V 1 base and J 1 base; bases outside gene matches: 4.

The gene calls are TRBV4-1 and TRBJ2-1, with 8 bases aligning to TRBD2. This CDR3 has 16 residues. V lost 0 bases and J lost 3; bases outside the gene matches: 4. Germline values: CDR1 MGHRA, CDR2 YSYEKL. The CDR3 region is CASSQEPAGDYNEQFF. Written as DNA, the CDR3 is TGCGCCAGCAGCCAAGAACCAGCGGGGGACTACAATGAGCAGTTCTTC.

The chain recombines TRBV5-6 with TRBJ1-2, with no clear D. Looked up from germline, CDR1 is SGHDT and CDR2 is YYEEEE. The CDR3 contains 13 residues. Trimming cost V 0 bases and J 7 bases, with 10 bases left between them. The CDR3 here is CASSLGATRGYTF. The CDR3 nucleotides are TGTGCCAGCAGCTTGGGAGCGACGCGTGGCTACACCTTC.

The V gene is TRBV6-6, the J gene TRBJ1-5, with 8 bases that match TRBD1. The CDR3 is made up of 14 amino acids. The germline CDR1 and CDR2 sequences are MNHNY and SVGAGI (reference sequence). V was pared by 2 bases and J by 9 bases, with 6 bases of the junction left unmatched. The CDR3 is CASSYVETGAPQHF. CDR3 bases: TGTGCCAGCAGTTACGTAGAGACAGGGGCGCCCCAGCATTTT.

This chain uses TRBV29-1 with TRBJ1-2, with D uncertain. Deletions cut 1 base from V and 3 bases from J, with 9 bases between. The CDR3 loop spans 13 amino acids. Germline-derived CDR1 and CDR2 are SQVTM and ANQGSEA. CDR3: CSVEAVYDYGYTF. As DNA, the CDR3 is TGCAGCGTTGAAGCGGTTTACGACTATGGCTACACCTTC.

The CDR3 here is CSVVPSGNEQFF. As DNA, the CDR3 is TGCAGCGTTGTTCCTAGCGGGAATGAGCAGTTCTTC. The gene calls are TRBV29-1 and TRBJ2-1; 8 bases align to TRBD2. CDR3 length equals 12 residues. Unmatched junction bases numbered 3, after V lost 4 bases and J lost 7 bases. Germline-derived CDR1 and CDR2 are SQVTM and ANQGSEA.

As regards this clone: The junction departs from germline at one end; a sequencing error may be responsible. The chain couples TRBV28 to TRBJ2-7, with 8 bases that match TRBD2. Germline V gene lookup returns CDR1 MDHEN and CDR2 SYDVKM. The length of the CDR3 is 15 residues. This CDR3 reads CASTLNGRASNEQYF. CDR3 DNA: TGTGCCAGCACCTTAAACGGGAGGGCCTCCAACGAGCAGTACTTC.

The chain recombines TRBV7-8 with TRBJ1-2; 7 nucleotides align to TRBD1. CDR1 and CDR2 from the germline V gene are SGHVS and FQNEAQ. The CDR3 contains 14 residues. With V trimmed by 0 bases and J by 5 bases, 3 bases remained unmatched. CDR3 DNA: TGTGCCAGCAGCTTAGCCGGGACAGTATATGGCTACACCTTC. As protein: CASSLAGTVYGYTF.

This sequence joins TRBV18 and TRBJ2-1; TRBD2 matches 14 bases. Germline V gene lookup returns CDR1 KGHSH and CDR2 LQKENI. V dropped 3 bases and J dropped 10; count of bases not matched to a gene: 5. This CDR3 has 15 amino acids. The CDR3 spells CASSPGLAGVSEQFF. Written as DNA, the CDR3 is TGTGCCAGCTCACCGGGACTAGCGGGAGTAAGCGAGCAGTTCTTC.

The chain uses TRBV28 and TRBJ2-3, with 7 nucleotides matching TRBD2. The germline gives CDR1 MDHEN, CDR2 SYDVKM. This CDR3 is 14 amino acids long. J lost 3 bases, V lost 5 bases, and 5 bases had no gene match. The CDR3 bases are TGTGCCAGCAGTCGGGGGGTAATTACAGATACGCAGTATTTT. Protein: CASSRGVITDTQYF. The complete variable domain, with remaining parts taken from reference TRBV28 and TRBJ2-3, reads DVKVTQSSRYLVKRTGEKVFLECVQDMDHENMFWYRQDPGLGLRLIYFSYDVKMKEKGDIPEGYSVSREKKERFSLILESASTNQTSMYLCASSRGVITDTQYFGPGTRLTVL.

Points on this clone: The same CDR3 arises from other DNA sequences in this sample as well. The CDR3 protein is CASSPAGGADTQYF. The CDR3 DNA is TGTGCCAGCTCACCCGCGGGGGGAGCCGATACGCAGTATTTT. The chain couples TRBV18 to TRBJ2-3, with TRBD2 matching over 8 bases. The CDR3 runs 14 residues. V shed 3 bases, J shed 6 bases, and the junction held 5 bases outside the gene matches. In germline, CDR1 is KGHSH, CDR2 LQKENI.

The V and J genes are TRBV6-5 and TRBJ2-6; 7 nucleotides align to TRBD1. The CDR3 covers 14 residues. Germline CDR1 and CDR2: MNHEY and SVGAGI. After removal of 8 bases from V and 3 bases from J, the junction contained 4 bases not matched to a gene. CDR3 sequence: CASSGGLGANVLTF. CDR3 nucleotides: TGTGCCAGCTCAGGGGGTCTTGGGGCCAACGTCCTGACTTTC.

This chain connects TRBV28 to TRBJ1-2, with TRBD1 identical over 8 bases. In germline, CDR1 is MDHEN, CDR2 SYDVKM. This CDR3 is 13 amino acids long. Germline trimming cut 8 bases from V and 5 bases from J; bases unmatched to any gene: 7. The DNA for the CDR3 is TGTGCCAGCCGAAGACAGGGGATGTATGGCTACACCTTC. This codes for CASRRQGMYGYTF.